This TCR beta chain was obtained from a study of cytomegalovirus exposure and HLA in healthy donors. Study-wide background: Around 86 million unique TCRs, all from HLA-typed donors, were included in an early release of the data. Study-level findings and limits: A further, later analysis showed that HLA-associated TCR beta chains (compared with equally common others) were more clonally expanded. Cytomegalovirus-associated TCR beta chains were listed, numbering 150 to 200.

Germline V gene sequence: CDR1 SEHNR, CDR2 FQNEAQ (reference sequence). After removal of 0 bases from V and 6 bases from J, the junction contained 10 bases not matched to a gene. This CDR3 spans 16 amino acids. This clone was counted only a few times. Its antigen is unidentified. PCR involved 60 Vbeta and 13 Jbeta primers. Measured with immunoSEQ multiplex PCR; TCRdb has only the in-frame clones, and not every one. There are about 120,000 clones in the sample; about 11% occur only once, and approximately 4.5% lies in the top ten. Source material: PBMCs. The genes are TRBV7-9 and TRBJ2-7; TRBD1 agrees at 8 bases. The sequence was obtained from a young woman in good health and CMV-seropositive. The CDR3 sequence: CASSLAGTGNRLEQYF. In DNA, the CDR3 is TGTGCCAGCAGCTTAGCCGGGACAGGAAATAGGCTCGAGCAGTACTTC.